This TCR beta chain stems from a study of shared clonotypes between healthy human individuals. In the naive CD8 group, cells lacked CD45RO and were positively selected for CCR7, so terminally differentiated effector memory CD45RA+ cells were left out. TCRdb's table, derived via immunoSEQ multiplex PCR, lists solely in-frame clones and lacks some. Of millions of clones listed, about 95% are singletons. Specimen: naive CD8+ T cells sorted from blood. The TCR originated in a man between 18 and 35 years old in good health.

The CDR3 sequence is CASSEGLYSFNVLTF. The CDR3 DNA reads TGTGCCAGCAGTGAGGGACTGTACTCATTCAACGTCCTGACTTTC. This chain joins TRBV11-2 and TRBJ2-6, with a possible D match to TRBD2 (6 bases). The germline V gene has CDR1 SGHAT and CDR2 FQNNGV. This CDR3 has 15 residues. Deletions cut 6 bases from V and 9 bases from J, with 18 bases between.